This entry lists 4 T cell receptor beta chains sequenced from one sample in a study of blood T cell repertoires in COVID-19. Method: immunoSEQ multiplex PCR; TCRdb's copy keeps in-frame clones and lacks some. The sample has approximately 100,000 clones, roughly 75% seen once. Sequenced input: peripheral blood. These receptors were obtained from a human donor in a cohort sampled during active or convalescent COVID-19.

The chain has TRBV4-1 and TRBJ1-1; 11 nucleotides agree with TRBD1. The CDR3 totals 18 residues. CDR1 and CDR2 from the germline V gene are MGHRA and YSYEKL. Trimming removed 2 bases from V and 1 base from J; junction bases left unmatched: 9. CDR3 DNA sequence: TGCGCCAGCAGCCAACACCTGGGACAGGGGGTAACGAACACTGAAGCTTTCTTT. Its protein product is CASSQHLGQGVTNTEAFF.

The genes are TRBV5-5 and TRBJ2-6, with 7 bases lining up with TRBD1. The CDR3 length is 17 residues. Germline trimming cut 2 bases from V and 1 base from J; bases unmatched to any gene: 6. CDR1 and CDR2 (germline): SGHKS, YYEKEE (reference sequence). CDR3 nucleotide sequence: TGTGCCAGCAGCTTTCCCCTGACAGGGTCTGGGGCCAACGTCCTGACTTTC. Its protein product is CASSFPLTGSGANVLTF. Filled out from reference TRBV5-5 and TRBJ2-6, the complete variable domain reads DAGVTQSPTHLIKTRGQQVTLRCSPISGHKSVSWYQQVLGQGPQFIFQYYEKEERGRGNFPDRFSARQFPNYSSELNVNALLLGDSALYLCASSFPLTGSGANVLTFGAGSRLTVL.

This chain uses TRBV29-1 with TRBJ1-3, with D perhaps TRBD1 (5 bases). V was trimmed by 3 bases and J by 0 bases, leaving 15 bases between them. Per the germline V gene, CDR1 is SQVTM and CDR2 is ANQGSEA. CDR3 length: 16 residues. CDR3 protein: CSVDLPTDSSGNTIYF. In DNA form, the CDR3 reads TGCAGCGTTGACTTACCCACTGACAGCTCTGGAAACACCATATATTTT.

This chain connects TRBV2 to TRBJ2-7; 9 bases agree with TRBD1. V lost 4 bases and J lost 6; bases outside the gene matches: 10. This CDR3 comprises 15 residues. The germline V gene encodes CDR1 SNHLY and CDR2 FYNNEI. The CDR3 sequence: CASSVVGTGTSEQYF. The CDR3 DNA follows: TGTGCCAGCAGTGTCGTTGGGACAGGGACCTCCGAGCAGTACTTC.